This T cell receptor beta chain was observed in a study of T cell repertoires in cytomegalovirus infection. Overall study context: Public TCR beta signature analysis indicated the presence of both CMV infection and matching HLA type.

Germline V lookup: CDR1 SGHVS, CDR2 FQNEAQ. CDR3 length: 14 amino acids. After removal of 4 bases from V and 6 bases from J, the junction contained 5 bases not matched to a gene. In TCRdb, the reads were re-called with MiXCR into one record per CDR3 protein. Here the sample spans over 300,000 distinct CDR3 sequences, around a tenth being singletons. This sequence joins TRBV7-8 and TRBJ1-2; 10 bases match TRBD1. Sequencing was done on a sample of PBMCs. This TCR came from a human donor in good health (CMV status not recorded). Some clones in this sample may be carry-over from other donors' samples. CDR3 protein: CASSYRDRGDGYTF. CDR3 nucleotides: TGTGCCAGCAGCTACCGGGACAGGGGTGATGGCTACACCTTC.